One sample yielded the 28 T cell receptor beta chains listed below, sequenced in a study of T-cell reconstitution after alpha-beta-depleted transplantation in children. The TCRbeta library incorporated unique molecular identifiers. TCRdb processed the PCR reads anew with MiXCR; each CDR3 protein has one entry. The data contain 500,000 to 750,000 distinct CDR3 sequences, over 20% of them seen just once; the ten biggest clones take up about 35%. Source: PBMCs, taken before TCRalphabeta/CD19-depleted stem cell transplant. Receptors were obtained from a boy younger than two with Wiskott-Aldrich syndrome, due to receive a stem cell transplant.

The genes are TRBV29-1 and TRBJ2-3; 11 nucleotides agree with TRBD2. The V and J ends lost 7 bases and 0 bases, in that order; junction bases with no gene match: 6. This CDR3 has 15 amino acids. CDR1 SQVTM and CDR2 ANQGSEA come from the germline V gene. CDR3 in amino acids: CSEELAGVSTDTQYF. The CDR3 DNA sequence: TGCAGCGAGGAACTAGCGGGAGTCAGCACAGATACGCAGTATTTT.

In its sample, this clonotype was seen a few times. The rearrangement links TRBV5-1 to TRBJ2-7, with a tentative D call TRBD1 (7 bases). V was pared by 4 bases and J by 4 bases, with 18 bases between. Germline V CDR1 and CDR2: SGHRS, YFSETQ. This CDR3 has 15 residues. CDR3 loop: CASSQLEGARYEQYF. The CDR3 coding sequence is TGCGCCAGCAGCCAGCTGGAGGGGGCAAGGTACGAGCAGTACTTC.

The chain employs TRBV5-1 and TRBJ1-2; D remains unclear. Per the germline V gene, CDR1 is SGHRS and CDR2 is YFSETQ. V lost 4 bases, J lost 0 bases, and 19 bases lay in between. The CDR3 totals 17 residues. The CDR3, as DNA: TGCGCCAGCAGCCTCCTTGCAGGCCCGTTTGCTAACTATGGCTACACCTTC. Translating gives CASSLLAGPFANYGYTF.

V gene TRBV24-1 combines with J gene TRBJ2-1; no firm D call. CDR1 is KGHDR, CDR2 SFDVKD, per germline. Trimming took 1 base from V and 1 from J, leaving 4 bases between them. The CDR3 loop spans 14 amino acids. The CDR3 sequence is CATSDLNSYNEQFF. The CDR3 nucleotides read TGTGCCACCAGTGATTTAAATTCCTACAATGAGCAGTTCTTC.

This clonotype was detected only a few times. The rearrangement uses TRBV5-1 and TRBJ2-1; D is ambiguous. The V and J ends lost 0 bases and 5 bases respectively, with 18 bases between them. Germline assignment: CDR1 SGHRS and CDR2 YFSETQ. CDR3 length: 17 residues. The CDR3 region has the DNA TGCGCCAGCAGCTTGGCCCTTCTTTTACAGCAGAACAATGAGCAGTTCTTC. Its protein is CASSLALLLQQNNEQFF.

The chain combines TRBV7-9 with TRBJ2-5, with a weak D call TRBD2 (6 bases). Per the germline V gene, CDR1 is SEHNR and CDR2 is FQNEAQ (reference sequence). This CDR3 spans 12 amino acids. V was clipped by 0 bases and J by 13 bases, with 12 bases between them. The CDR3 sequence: CASSLAGGTAYF. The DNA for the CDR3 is TGTGCCAGCAGCTTAGCCGGCGGGACCGCGTACTTC.

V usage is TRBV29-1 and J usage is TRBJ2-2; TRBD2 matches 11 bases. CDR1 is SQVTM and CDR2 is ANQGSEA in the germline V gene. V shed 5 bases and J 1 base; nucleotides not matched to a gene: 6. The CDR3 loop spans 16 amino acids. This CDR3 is CSVSPGLAGNTGELFF. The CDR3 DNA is TGCAGCGTTTCCCCAGGACTAGCGGGGAACACCGGGGAGCTGTTTTTT.

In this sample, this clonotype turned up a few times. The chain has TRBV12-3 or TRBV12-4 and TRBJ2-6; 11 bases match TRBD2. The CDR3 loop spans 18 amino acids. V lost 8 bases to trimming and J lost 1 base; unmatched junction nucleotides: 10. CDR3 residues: CASPRPLAGDSGANVLTF. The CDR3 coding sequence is TGTGCCAGCCCCCGCCCACTAGCGGGAGATTCTGGGGCCAACGTCCTGACTTTC.

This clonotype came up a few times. The CDR3 sequence is CSAREEYTEAFF. The CDR3 DNA reads as TGCAGTGCTAGAGAGGAATACACTGAAGCTTTCTTT. The rearrangement links TRBV20-1 to TRBJ1-1; no reliable D call. Trimming stripped 0 bases from V and 3 bases from J, with 5 bases between. Germline CDR1 is DFQATT and CDR2 is SNEGSKA (reference sequence). The CDR3 covers 12 residues.

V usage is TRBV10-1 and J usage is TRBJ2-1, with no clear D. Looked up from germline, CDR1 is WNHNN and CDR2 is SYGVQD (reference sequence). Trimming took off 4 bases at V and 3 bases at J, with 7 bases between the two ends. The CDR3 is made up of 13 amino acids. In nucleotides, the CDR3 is TGCGCCAGCAGTGCTACAGACTACAATGAGCAGTTCTTC. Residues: CASSATDYNEQFF.

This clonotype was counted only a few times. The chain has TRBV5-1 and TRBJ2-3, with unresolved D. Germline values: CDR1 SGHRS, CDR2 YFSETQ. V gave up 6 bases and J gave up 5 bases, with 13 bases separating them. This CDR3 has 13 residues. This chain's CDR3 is CASNPGDLDTQYF. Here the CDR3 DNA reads TGCGCCAGCAATCCAGGAGACTTAGATACGCAGTATTTT. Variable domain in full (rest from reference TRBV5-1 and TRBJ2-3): KAGVTQTPRYLIKTRGQQVTLSCSPISGHRSVSWYQQTPGQGLQFLFEYFSETQRNKGNFPGRFSGRQFSNSRSEMNVSTLELGDSALYLCASNPGDLDTQYFGPGTRLTVL.

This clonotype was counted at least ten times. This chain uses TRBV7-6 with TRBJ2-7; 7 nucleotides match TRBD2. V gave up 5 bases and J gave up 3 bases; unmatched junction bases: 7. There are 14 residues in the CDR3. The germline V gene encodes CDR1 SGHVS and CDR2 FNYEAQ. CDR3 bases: TGTGCCAGCAGCCTTAGCGGGCGGAGCTACGAGCAGTACTTC. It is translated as CASSLSGRSYEQYF.

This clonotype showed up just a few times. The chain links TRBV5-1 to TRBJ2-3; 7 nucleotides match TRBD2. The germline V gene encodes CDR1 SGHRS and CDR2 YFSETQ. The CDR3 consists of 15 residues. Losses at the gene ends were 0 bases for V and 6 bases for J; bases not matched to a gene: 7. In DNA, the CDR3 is TGCGCCAGCAGCTTGGGAGCGGGGATGGGCGATACGCAGTATTTT. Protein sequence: CASSLGAGMGDTQYF.

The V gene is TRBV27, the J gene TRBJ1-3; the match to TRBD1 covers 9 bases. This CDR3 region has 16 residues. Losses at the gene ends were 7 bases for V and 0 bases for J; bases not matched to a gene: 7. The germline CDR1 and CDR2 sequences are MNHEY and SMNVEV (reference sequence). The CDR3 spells CASTKGTGLSGNTIYF. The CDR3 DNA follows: TGTGCCAGCACCAAAGGGACAGGGCTCTCTGGAAACACCATATATTTT.

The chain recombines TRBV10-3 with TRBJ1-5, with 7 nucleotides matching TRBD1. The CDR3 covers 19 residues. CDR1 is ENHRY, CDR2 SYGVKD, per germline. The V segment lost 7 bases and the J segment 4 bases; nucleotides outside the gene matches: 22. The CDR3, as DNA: TGTGCCATCACCCCCCTTCTGACCCAAAGAGACAGGGAGAATCAGCCCCAGCATTTT. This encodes CAITPLLTQRDRENQPQHF.

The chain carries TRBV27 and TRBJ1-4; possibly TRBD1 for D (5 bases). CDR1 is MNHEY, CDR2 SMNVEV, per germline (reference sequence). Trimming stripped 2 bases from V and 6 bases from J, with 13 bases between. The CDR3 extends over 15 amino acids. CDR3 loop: CASSLMGLTDEKLFF. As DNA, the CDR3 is TGTGCCAGCAGTTTAATGGGGTTGACAGATGAAAAACTGTTTTTT.

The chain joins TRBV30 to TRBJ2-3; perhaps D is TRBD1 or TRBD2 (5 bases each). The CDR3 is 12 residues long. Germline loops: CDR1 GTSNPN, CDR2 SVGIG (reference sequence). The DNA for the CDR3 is TGTGCGCAGGGACGGGGCACAGATACGCAGTATTTT. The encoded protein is CAQGRGTDTQYF.

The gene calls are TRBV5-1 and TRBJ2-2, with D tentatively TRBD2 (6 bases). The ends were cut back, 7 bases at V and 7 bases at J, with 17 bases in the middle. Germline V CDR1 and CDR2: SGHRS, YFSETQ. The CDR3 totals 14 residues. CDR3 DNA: TGCGCCAGCCGCGGCGGAGGGGTCGGCGGGGAGCTGTTTTTT. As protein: CASRGGGVGGELFF.

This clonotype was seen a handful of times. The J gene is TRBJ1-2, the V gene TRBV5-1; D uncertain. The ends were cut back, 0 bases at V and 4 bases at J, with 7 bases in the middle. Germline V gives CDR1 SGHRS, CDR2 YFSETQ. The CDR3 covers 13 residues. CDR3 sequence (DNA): TGCGCCAGCAGCTTGGTACAGACCTATGGCTACACCTTC. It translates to CASSLVQTYGYTF. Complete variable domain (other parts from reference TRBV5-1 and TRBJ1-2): KAGVTQTPRYLIKTRGQQVTLSCSPISGHRSVSWYQQTPGQGLQFLFEYFSETQRNKGNFPGRFSGRQFSNSRSEMNVSTLELGDSALYLCASSLVQTYGYTFGSGTRLTVV.

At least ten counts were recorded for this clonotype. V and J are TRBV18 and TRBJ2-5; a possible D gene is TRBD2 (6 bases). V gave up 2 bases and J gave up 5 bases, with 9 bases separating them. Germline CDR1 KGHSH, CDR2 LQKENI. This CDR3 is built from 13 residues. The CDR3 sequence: CASSPIGGETQYF. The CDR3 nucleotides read TGTGCCAGCTCACCAATTGGAGGGGAGACCCAGTACTTC.

The CDR3 region has the DNA TGTGCCAGCAGCTTAGGTGGGAGGGAGCGCGAGCAGTACTTC. It translates to CASSLGGREREQYF. The gene calls are TRBV11-2 and TRBJ2-7; 7 bases align to TRBD2. With V trimmed by 1 base and J by 6 bases, 6 bases remained unmatched. The CDR3 spans 14 residues. Per germline, CDR1 SGHAT and CDR2 FQNNGV.

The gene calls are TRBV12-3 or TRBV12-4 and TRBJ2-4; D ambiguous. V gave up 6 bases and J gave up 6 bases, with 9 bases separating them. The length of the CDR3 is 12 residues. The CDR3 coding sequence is TGTGCCAGCAGACCTGAAGGAAACATTCAGTACTTC. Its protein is CASRPEGNIQYF.

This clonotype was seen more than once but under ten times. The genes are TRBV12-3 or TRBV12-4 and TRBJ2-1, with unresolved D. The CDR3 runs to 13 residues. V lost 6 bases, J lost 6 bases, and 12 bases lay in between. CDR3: CASRPATSNEQFF. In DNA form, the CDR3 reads TGTGCCAGCAGGCCGGCAACTTCCAATGAGCAGTTCTTC.

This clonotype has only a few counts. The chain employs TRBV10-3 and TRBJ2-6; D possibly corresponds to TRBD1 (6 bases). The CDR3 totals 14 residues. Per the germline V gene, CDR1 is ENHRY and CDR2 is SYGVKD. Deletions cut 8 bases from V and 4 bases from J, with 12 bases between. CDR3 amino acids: CAIPTGLGANVLTF. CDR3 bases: TGTGCCATCCCAACAGGGCTGGGGGCCAACGTCCTGACTTTC.

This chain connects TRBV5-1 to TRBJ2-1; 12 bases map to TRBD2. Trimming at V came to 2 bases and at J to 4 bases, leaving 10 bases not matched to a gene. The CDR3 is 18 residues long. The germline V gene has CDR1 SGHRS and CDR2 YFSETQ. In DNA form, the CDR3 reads TGCGCCAGCAGCTTACAACCCCTCGGACTAGCGGGGTACAATGAGCAGTTCTTC. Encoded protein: CASSLQPLGLAGYNEQFF.

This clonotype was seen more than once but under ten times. The CDR3 nucleotides are TGTGCCAGCAGCCCGGGGGACAGGGGAGACTACAATGAGCAGTTCTTC. Its protein product is CASSPGDRGDYNEQFF. The V gene is TRBV28, the J gene TRBJ2-1; 10 bases map to TRBD1. Germline-derived CDR1 and CDR2 are MDHEN and SYDVKM. The CDR3 length is 16 residues. Trimming at V came to 6 bases and at J to 3 bases, leaving 8 bases not matched to a gene.

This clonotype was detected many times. CDR3 DNA: TGCGCCAGCAGCCTCGGGCACTACAATGAGCAGTTCTTC. As protein: CASSLGHYNEQFF. The rearrangement uses TRBV5-1 and TRBJ2-1; D unresolved. Germline V gene data show CDR1 as SGHRS and CDR2 as YFSETQ. Trimming took off 4 bases at V and 3 bases at J, with 8 bases between the two ends. The CDR3 loop spans 13 amino acids. Together with reference TRBV5-1 and TRBJ2-1, the CDR3 gives the full variable domain: KAGVTQTPRYLIKTRGQQVTLSCSPISGHRSVSWYQQTPGQGLQFLFEYFSETQRNKGNFPGRFSGRQFSNSRSEMNVSTLELGDSALYLCASSLGHYNEQFFGPGTRLTVL.

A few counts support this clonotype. The CDR3 bases are TGCAGTGCTCGCCGGACAGGGTATGGCTACGAGCAGTACTTC. Translating it yields CSARRTGYGYEQYF. The chain uses TRBV20-1 and TRBJ2-7, with 8 bases matching TRBD1. This CDR3 is 14 amino acids long. Unmatched junction bases numbered 9, after V lost 5 bases and J lost 3 bases. Germline V gene data show CDR1 as DFQATT and CDR2 as SNEGSKA (reference sequence).